Ten or more counts support the clone carrying this T cell receptor beta chain. The antigen remains undetermined. The record originates from a study of molecular identifiers for immune sequencing clone quantification. CDR3 length: 13 residues. The trim removed 8 bases at V and 1 base at J, leaving 4 bases unmatched. CDR1 and CDR2 (germline): ENHRY, SYGVKD. Study-wide findings and caveats: Detecting spiked Jurkat TCR RNA from one cell among about 910,000 naive cells was reportedly possible.

Sorted cell numbers of 20,000 to 1,000,000, with 10%, 30% or 50% RNA, served as input for naive CD8 libraries. A single record per CDR3 protein comes from TCRdb applying MiXCR to the PCR reads. The sample yields 460,000 or so distinct CDR3 sequences, over 20% seen once. V gene TRBV10-3 combines with J gene TRBJ1-1; TRBD1 agrees at 7 bases. The sequenced material came from naive CD8+ T cells from blood, with Jurkat cell RNA spiked in. Subset given: FACS-sorted CD8+CD4-CCR7+CD45RA+ naive T cells. The receptor comes from a human donor in good health. Some libraries in this study had Jurkat cell RNA spiked in. This CDR3 reads CAIAGTENTEAFF. CDR3 nucleotide sequence: TGTGCCATCGCCGGGACAGAGAACACTGAAGCTTTCTTT.